The source of this T cell receptor (beta chain) is a study of T cell responses to AZD1222 COVID-19 vaccine. Using immunoSEQ multiplex PCR, the repertoire was profiled, and TCRdb retains in-frame clones only, with some absent. The table shows 150,000 to 200,000 clones, with under 95% occurring only once. The V gene lost 5 bases and the J gene lost 4 bases, with 14 bases spanning the gap. This CDR3 contains 14 residues. The V gene's germline CDR1 is LGHNT and CDR2 FRNRAP. This specimen consisted of peripheral blood, obtained 28 days after the second AZD1222 dose. This clonotype was obtained from an adult who received the AZD1222 COVID-19 vaccine. The V and J genes are TRBV12-5 and TRBJ1-1; D is possibly TRBD1 (5 bases). In DNA, the CDR3 is TGTGCTAGTGGTGCCGGACTGAGGGGCACTGAAGCTTTCTTT. Protein sequence: CASGAGLRGTEAFF. Complete variable domain (other parts from reference TRBV12-5 and TRBJ1-1): DARVTQTPRHKVTEMGQEVTMRCQPILGHNTVFWYRQTMMQGLELLAYFRNRAPLDDSGMPKDRFSAEMPDATLATLKIQPSEPRDSAVYFCASGAGLRGTEAFFGQGTRLTVV.